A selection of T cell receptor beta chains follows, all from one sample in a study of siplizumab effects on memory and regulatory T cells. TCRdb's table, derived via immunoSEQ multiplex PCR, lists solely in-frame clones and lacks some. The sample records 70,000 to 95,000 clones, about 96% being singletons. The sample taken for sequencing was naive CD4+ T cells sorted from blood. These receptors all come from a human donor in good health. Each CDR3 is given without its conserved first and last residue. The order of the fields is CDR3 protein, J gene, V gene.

ASSLESGGSYEQY TRBJ2-7 TRBV5-4
ASSLPTTGENSPLH TRBJ1-6 TRBV5-1
ASSPGGPYNEQF TRBJ2-1 TRBV18
ASSPRTGGNREKLF TRBJ1-4 TRBV6-6
ASSAPGGAEAF TRBJ1-1 TRBV9
ASSPVGGNQPQH TRBJ1-5 TRBV18
ASSGEWGYT TRBJ1-2 TRBV9
ASSIGLYRGGTEAF TRBJ1-1 TRBV19
ASSLWGAGGTEAF TRBJ1-1 TRBV7-2
ASSESLQGKLF TRBJ1-4 TRBV19
ASSTYQGGTDTQY TRBJ2-3 TRBV28
ASSPGFGYGYT TRBJ1-2 TRBV19
ASSFGSDGYT TRBJ1-2 TRBV28
ASSQDWSGQGMFGYT TRBJ1-2 TRBV4-1
ASSPRLAGYNEQF TRBJ2-1 TRBV9
ASRRTQGGPYGYT TRBJ1-2 TRBV2
ASSPQNPDYATNEKLF TRBJ1-4 TRBV5-1
ASSKQGASGELF TRBJ2-2 TRBV7-3
ASSPSYADTGELF TRBJ2-2 TRBV7-9
SGKPSGETQY TRBJ2-5 TRBV29-1
ASSYTGTTHNEQF TRBJ2-1 TRBV7-3
ASSLGGRDSGNTIY TRBJ1-3 TRBV7-9
ASSLRDRLNQPQH TRBJ1-5 TRBV7-2
ASSLGGFGDTQY TRBJ2-3 TRBV5-1
ASSSIPAGSTGELF TRBJ2-2 TRBV7-6
ASSFWEGYGYT TRBJ1-2 TRBV5-6
ASSPDGNSYEQY TRBJ2-7 TRBV18
ASSMDRGWSNEKLF TRBJ1-4 TRBV7-9
ASSSWTLTEAF TRBJ1-1 TRBV7-3